Listed below are T cell receptor beta chains from one sample, sequenced in a study of blood T cell repertoires in COVID-19. Profiling relied on immunoSEQ multiplex PCR, and the TCRdb table lists in-frame clones only, not all of them. The sample contains 250,000 to 300,000 clones, around 90% of which appear only once. The specimen sequenced was peripheral blood. The receptors stem from a woman aged 25 to 39 with acute or convalescent COVID-19. The CDR3 runs from the conserved cysteine through the conserved F or W. Each record gives: CDR3 length, V gene, CDR3 protein.

length: 18; V: TRBV6-2/TRBV6-3; CDR3: CASSYSGLAGDGFYEQYF
length: 15; V: TRBV9; CDR3: CASSWLGVPAHEQFF
length: 16; V: TRBV19; CDR3: CASSMWRRDRGRGYTF
length: 12; V: TRBV12-5; CDR3: CASGADRAGYTF
length: 15; V: TRBV5-6; CDR3: CASSGTQGWDSPLHF
length: 13; V: TRBV12-3/TRBV12-4; CDR3: CAIRTSGNNEQFF
length: 16; V: TRBV5-6; CDR3: CASSLFSGSNNQPQHF
length: 15; V: TRBV7-2; CDR3: CASTPGGSWTDTQYF
length: 14; V: TRBV7-2; CDR3: CASSFDSRNQPQHF
length: 15; V: TRBV24-1; CDR3: CATSASSGRAHEQFF
length: 16; V: TRBV6-5; CDR3: CASSYSSGSRTDTQYF
length: 15; V: TRBV19; CDR3: CASSKGLGFSYEQYF
length: 16; V: TRBV13; CDR3: CASSLGWGGTYNEQFF
length: 16; V: TRBV7-2; CDR3: CASSLARSGLANEQFF
length: 17; V: TRBV4-2; CDR3: CASSQDAGTSSYNEQFF
length: 13; V: TRBV19; CDR3: CASSEGQGYEQYF
length: 15; V: TRBV5-1; CDR3: CASSPLAANTGELFF
length: 13; V: TRBV6-6; CDR3: CASSITGVQPQHF
length: 14; V: TRBV7-9; CDR3: CASSKQGTTGELFF
length: 17; V: TRBV19; CDR3: CASSIVGGFATNEKLFF
length: 17; V: TRBV10-3; CDR3: CAISDGLGLAGGYEQYF
length: 13; V: TRBV27; CDR3: CASSLRTTGELFF
length: 17; V: TRBV12-5; CDR3: CASGWAGSQTYTYEQYF
length: 16; V: TRBV27; CDR3: CASRPQGTSNTGELFF
length: 15; V: TRBV6-6; CDR3: CASTITGTGTSPLHF
length: 15; V: TRBV3-1/TRBV3-2; CDR3: CASSRPGLAVNEQYF
length: 15; V: TRBV6-2/TRBV6-3; CDR3: CASSQRTGLTDEQFF
length: 14; V: TRBV29-1; CDR3: CSALELGAYNEQFF
length: 12; V: TRBV18; CDR3: CASSAGGGEQYF
length: 13; V: TRBV19; CDR3: CASSISFSGPQHF
length: 14; V: TRBV5-4; CDR3: CASSWDRGRSPLHF
length: 18; V: TRBV3-1/TRBV3-2; CDR3: CASSQDRTGGTAFSEQYF
length: 12; V: TRBV5-5; CDR3: CASNHGVTGAYF